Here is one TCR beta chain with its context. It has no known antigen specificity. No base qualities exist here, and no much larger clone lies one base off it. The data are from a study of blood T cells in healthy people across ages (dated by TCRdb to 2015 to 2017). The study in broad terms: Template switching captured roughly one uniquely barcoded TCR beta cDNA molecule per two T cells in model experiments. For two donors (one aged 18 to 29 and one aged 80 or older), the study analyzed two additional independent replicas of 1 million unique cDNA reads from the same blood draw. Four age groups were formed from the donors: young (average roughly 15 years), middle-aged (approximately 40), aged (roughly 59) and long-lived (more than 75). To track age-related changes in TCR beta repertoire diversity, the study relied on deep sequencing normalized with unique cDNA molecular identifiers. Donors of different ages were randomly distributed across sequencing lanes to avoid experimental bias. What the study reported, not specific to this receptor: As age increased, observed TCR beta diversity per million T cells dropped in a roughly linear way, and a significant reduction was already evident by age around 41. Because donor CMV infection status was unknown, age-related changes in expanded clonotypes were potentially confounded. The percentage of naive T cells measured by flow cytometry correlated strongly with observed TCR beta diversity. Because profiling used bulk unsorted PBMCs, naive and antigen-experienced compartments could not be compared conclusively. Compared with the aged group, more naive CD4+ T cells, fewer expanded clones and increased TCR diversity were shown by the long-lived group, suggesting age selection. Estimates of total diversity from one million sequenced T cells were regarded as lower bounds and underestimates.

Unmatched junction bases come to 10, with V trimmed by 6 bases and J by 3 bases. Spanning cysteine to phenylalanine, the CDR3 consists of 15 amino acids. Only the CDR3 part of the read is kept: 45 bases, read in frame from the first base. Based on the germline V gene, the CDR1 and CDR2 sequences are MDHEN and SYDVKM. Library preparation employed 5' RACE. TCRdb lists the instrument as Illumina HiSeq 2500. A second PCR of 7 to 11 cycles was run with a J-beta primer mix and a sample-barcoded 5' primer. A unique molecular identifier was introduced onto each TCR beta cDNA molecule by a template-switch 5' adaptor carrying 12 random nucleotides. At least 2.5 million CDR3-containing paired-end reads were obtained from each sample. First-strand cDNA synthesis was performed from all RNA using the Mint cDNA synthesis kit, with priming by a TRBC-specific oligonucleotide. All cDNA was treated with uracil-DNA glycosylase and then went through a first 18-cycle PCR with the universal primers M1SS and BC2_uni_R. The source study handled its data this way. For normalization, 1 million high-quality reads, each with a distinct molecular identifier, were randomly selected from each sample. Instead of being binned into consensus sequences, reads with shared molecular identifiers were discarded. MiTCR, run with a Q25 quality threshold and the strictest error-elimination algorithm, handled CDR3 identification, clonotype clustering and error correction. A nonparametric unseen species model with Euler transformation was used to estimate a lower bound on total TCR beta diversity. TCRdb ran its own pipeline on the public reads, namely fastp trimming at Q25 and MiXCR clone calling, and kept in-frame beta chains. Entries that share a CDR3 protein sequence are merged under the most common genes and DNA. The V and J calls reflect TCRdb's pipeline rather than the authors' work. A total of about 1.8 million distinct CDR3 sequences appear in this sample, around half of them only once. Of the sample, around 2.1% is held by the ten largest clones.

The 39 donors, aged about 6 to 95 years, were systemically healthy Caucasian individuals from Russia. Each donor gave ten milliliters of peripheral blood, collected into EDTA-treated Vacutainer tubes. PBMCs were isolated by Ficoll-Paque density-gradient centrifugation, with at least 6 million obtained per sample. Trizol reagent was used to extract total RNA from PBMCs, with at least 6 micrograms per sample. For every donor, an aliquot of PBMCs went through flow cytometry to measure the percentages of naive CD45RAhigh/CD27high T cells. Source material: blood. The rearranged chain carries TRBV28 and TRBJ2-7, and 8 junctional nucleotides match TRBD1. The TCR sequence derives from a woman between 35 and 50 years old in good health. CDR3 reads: CASSLLRQGNYEQYF. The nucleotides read TGTGCCAGCAGCCTTCTAAGACAGGGGAACTACGAGCAGTACTTC.